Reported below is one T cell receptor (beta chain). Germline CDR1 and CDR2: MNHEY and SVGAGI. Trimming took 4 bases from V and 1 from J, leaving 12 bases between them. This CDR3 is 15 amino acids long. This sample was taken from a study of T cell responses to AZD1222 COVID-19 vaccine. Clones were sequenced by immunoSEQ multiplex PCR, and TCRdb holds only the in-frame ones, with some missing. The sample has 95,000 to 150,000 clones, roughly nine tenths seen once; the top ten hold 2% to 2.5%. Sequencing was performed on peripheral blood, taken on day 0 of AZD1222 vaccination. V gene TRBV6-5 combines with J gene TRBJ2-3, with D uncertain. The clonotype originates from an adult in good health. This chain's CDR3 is CASSSVKPGTDTQYF. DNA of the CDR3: TGTGCCAGCAGTTCCGTTAAGCCGGGCACAGATACGCAGTATTTT.